The sample holds a few counts of the clone carrying this T cell receptor beta chain. Its antigen is currently unknown. This sample is drawn from a study of cytomegalovirus exposure and HLA in healthy donors. General study results and limits: Solely CMV serostatus was available to characterize immune exposure. Further analysis, carried out later, found HLA-associated TCR beta chains more clonally expanded than equally common other chains.

Trimming left V 2 bases short and J 3 bases short, with 7 bases between. This CDR3 region has 13 residues. Germline V gene lookup returns CDR1 LNHDA and CDR2 SQIVND (reference sequence). A multiplex PCR was run with 60 Vbeta primers and 13 Jbeta primers. Clones were read by immunoSEQ multiplex PCR, and TCRdb kept only the in-frame ones, dropping some. The sample records over 150,000 clones, around 75% being singletons. The sequenced sample consisted of PBMCs. The V gene is TRBV19, the J gene TRBJ1-1; D is unresolved. The TCR originated in a man aged 18 to 30 in good health and CMV-seronegative. The CDR3 DNA reads TGTGCCAGTAGTATACTGGAGGACACTGAAGCTTTCTTT. Translated: CASSILEDTEAFF.